The clone carrying this T cell receptor (beta chain) occurred many times. Its specificity is not known. The CDR3 runs to 15 residues. Germline lookup yields CDR1 DFQATT and CDR2 SNEGSKA (reference sequence). Losses at the gene ends were 0 bases for V and 4 bases for J; bases not matched to a gene: 7. For repertoire sequencing, the TCR beta CDR3 regions were amplified from RNA transcripts. The workflow started with a first-round RT-PCR run with HTBI primers and then moved on to a second-round multiplex PCR. TCRdb re-derived calls from the multiplex PCR reads in MiXCR, one entry per CDR3 protein. Of roughly 600,000 distinct CDR3 sequences listed, roughly 39% were seen once; the top ten hold roughly 4%. These data belong to a study of Graves' ophthalmopathy and Graves' hyperthyroidism. The overall study: Hyperthyroidism was classified as stable if no ophthalmopathy occurred within 18 months of follow-up.

Thyroid ultrasound, orbital computed tomography, TRAb, serum thyroxine and clinical symptoms formed the basis of diagnosis. Findings and limits, study-wide: Detected in blood as well were most expanded thyroid clonotypes with frequency above 0.001. From stable hyperthyroidism, ophthalmopathy was separated by a 13-signature model with approximately 90% sensitivity and approximately 81% specificity.

The clonotype originates from an adult man with Graves' hyperthyroidism. The chain links TRBV20-1 to TRBJ2-5, with 8 bases aligning to TRBD2. The sequenced material came from peripheral blood or thyroid tissue (not recorded which). The CDR3 sequence: CSARDSGTRRETQYF. The CDR3 nucleotides read TGCAGTGCTAGAGACAGCGGGACTAGGCGAGAGACCCAGTACTTC.